This TCR beta chain was identified in a study of T cell repertoires in cytomegalovirus infection. Across the whole study: Public TCR beta signature analysis indicated the presence of both CMV infection and matching HLA type.

MiXCR, run by TCRdb on the reads, gives a single entry per CDR3 protein. In the table there are about 360,000 distinct CDR3 sequences, 15% to 20% of which are singletons. Germline V gene sequence: CDR1 MDHEN, CDR2 SYDVKM. The CDR3 is made up of 14 amino acids. Trimming took off 3 bases at V and 3 bases at J, with 11 bases between the two ends. Overall study findings and caveats: Predominance within the ex vivo response was attributable to HLA-C-restricted CMV-specific TCR beta clonotypes. Cumulative public TCR beta family frequency identified CMV carriers with the relevant HLA.

About this clonotype itself: Antigen: not known.

Sequenced: PBMCs. V and J are TRBV28 and TRBJ1-1; no reliable D call. This sequence was found in a human donor in good health (CMV status not recorded). Some clones in this sample may be carry-over from other donors' samples. This CDR3 reads CASSLSGIDTEAFF. CDR3 in DNA: TGTGCCAGCAGTTTGTCGGGGATCGACACTGAAGCTTTCTTT.